This TCR beta chain was observed in a study of cytomegalovirus exposure and HLA in healthy donors. PCR amplification relied on 60 Vbeta primers (plus 13 Jbeta primers). The data were produced by immunoSEQ multiplex PCR, yet TCRdb's version contains in-frame clones alone and is incomplete. Of some 100,000 clones listed, about four fifths were seen once; the top ten hold around an eighth. The length of the CDR3 is 18 residues. Unmatched junction bases numbered 4, after V lost 0 bases and J lost 2 bases. The germline V gene encodes CDR1 SGDLS and CDR2 YYNGEE. The sample holds a few counts of this clone. Antigen: not known. Study-wide results and limits: Available immune exposure information was restricted to CMV serostatus only. Through in vitro validation, three CMV-associated chains were shown to be specific for CMV antigens.

Sequenced: PBMCs. This clonotype originated in a woman in her 70s in good health and CMV-seropositive. The gene calls are TRBV9 and TRBJ2-6, with 11 bases identical to TRBD2. In nucleotides, the CDR3 is TGTGCCAGCAGCGTAGGGGGGGGACTAGCGGCTGGGGCCAACGTCCTGACTTTC. Protein product: CASSVGGGLAAGANVLTF.